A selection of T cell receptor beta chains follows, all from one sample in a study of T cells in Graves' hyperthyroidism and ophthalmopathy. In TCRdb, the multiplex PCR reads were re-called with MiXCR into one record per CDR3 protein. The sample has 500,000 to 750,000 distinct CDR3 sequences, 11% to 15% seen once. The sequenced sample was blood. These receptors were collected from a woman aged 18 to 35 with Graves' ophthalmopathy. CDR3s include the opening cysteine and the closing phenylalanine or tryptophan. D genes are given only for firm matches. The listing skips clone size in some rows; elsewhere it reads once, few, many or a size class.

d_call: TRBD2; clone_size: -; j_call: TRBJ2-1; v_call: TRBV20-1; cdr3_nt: TGCAGTGCTACCGGGACTAGCGGGAGAGACGTCAATGAGCAGTTCTTC; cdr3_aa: CSATGTSGRDVNEQFF
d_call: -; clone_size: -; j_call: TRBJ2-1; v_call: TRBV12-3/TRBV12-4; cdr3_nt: TGTGCCAGCATTGGCGAAAAAAACAATGAGCAGTTCTTC; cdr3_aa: CASIGEKNNEQFF
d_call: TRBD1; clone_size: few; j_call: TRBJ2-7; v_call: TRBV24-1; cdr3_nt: TGTGCCACCAGTGAAGGGACAGGGAGCTACGAGCAGTACTTC; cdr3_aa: CATSEGTGSYEQYF
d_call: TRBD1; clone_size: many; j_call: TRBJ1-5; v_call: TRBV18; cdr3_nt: TGTGCCAGCTCACCGGGACAGAACAATCAGCCCCAGCATTTT; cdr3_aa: CASSPGQNNQPQHF
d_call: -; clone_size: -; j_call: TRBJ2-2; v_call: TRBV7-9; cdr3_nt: TGTGCCAGCAGCTTAAACCCGTCGAACACCGGGGAGCTGTTTTTT; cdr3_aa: CASSLNPSNTGELFF
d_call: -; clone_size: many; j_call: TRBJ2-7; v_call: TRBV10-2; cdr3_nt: TGCGCCAGCAGTGAGAGGGATCTCTACGAGCAGTACTTC; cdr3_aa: CASSERDLYEQYF
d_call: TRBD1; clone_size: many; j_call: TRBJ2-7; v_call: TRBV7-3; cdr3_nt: TGTGCCAGCAGCCTGGGACAGGGGATCTACGAGCAGTACTTC; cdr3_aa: CASSLGQGIYEQYF
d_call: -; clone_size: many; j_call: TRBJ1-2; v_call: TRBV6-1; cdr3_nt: TGTGCCAGCACCGCAGGTGGGGCTAGGAGCTACACCTTC; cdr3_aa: CASTAGGARSYTF
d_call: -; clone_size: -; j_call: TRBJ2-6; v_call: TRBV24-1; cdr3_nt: TGTGCCACAGGGGAATCTGGGGCCAACGTCCTGACTTTC; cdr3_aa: CATGESGANVLTF
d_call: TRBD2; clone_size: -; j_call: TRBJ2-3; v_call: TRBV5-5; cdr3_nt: TGTGCCAGCAGCCAACTAGCGGGAGAGAGCACAGATACGCAGTATTTT; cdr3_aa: CASSQLAGESTDTQYF
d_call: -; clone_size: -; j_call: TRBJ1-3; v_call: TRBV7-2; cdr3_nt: TGTGCCAGCAGCTTAGTCTTGGGAAACACCATATATTTT; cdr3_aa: CASSLVLGNTIYF
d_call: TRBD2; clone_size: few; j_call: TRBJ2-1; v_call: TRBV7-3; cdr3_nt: TGTGCCAGCAGCTCCGGGCTACTAGCGGGGAACAATGAGCAGTTCTTC; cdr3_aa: CASSSGLLAGNNEQFF
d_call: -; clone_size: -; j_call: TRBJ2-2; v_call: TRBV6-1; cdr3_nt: TGTGCCAGCAGCCGCAGGGACCCAAACACCGGGGAGCTGTTTTTT; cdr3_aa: CASSRRDPNTGELFF
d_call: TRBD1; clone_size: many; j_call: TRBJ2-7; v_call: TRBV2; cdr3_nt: TGTGCCAGCAGTGAAATGACACCGGGACAGGGAGCCCAGCAGTACTTC; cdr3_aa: CASSEMTPGQGAQQYF
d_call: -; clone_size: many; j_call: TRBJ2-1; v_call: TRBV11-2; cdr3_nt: TGTGCCAGCAGCTTAGCGGCGGGACTCCCGGGATTCAACAATGAGCAGTTCTTC; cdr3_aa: CASSLAAGLPGFNNEQFF
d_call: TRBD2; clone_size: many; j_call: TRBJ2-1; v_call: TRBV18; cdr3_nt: TGTGCCAGCTCACCATTGACTAGCGGGAGTACCAATGAGCAGTTCTTC; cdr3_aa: CASSPLTSGSTNEQFF
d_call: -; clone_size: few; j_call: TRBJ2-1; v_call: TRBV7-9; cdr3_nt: TGTGCCAGCAGCTTAGACATCTCCTACAATGAGCAGTTCTTC; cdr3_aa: CASSLDISYNEQFF
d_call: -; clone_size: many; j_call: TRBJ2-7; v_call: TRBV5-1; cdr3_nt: TGCGCCAGCAGCGGGGCGGCCTACGAGCAGTACTTC; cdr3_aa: CASSGAAYEQYF
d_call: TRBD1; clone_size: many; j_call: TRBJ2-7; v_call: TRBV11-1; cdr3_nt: TGTGCCAGCAGCTTATCCGACAGGGCGTCCTACGAGCAGTACTTC; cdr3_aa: CASSLSDRASYEQYF
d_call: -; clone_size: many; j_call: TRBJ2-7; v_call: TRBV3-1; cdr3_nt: TGTGCCAGCAGCCAAGATTTAGCTAGCTACGAGCAGTACTTC; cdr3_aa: CASSQDLASYEQYF
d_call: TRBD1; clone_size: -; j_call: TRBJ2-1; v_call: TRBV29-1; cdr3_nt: TGCAGCGTCTCTCTAAGGACAGGATCTTACAATGAGCAGTTCTTC; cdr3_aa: CSVSLRTGSYNEQFF
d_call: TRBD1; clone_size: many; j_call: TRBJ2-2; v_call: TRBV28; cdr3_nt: TGTGCCAGCAGTTTAACTGACAGGGTCGCCGGGGAGCTGTTTTTT; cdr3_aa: CASSLTDRVAGELFF
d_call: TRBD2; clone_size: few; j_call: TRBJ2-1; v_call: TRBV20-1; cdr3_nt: TGCAGCCATCCCAGCGGGAAAGGGATCGGTGAGCAGTTCTTC; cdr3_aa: CSHPSGKGIGEQFF
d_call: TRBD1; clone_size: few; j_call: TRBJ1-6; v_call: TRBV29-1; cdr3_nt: TGCAGCGCCGGACAGGATCACAATTCACCCCTCCACTTT; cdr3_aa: CSAGQDHNSPLHF
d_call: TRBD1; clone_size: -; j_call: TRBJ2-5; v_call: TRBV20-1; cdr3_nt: TGCAGTGCTAGGGGCCGCAGGGGGCAAACGGAGACCCAGTACTTC; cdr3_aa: CSARGRRGQTETQYF
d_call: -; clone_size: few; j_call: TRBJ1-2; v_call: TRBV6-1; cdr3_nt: TGTGCCAGCAGTTCGGGGACGTCTAACTATGGCTACACCTTC; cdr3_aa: CASSSGTSNYGYTF
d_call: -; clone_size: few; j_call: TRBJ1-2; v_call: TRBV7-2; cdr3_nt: TGTGCCAGCGCCTTGGGTCAGGTACACTATGGCTACACCTTC; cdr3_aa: CASALGQVHYGYTF
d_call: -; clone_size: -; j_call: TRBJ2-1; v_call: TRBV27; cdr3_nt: TGTGCCAGCAGGACTCTGGGCAATGAGCAGTTCTTC; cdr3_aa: CASRTLGNEQFF
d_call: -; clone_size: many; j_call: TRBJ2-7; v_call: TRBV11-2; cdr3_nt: TGTGCCAGCAGCTTAGATCTCGGCAGGGGCTACGAGCAGTACTTC; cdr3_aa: CASSLDLGRGYEQYF
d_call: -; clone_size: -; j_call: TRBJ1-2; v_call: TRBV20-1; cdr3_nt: TGCAGTGCTACGGGCGACACGAACTATGGCTACACCTTC; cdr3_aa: CSATGDTNYGYTF
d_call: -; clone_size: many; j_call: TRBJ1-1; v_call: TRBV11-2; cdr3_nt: TGTGCCAGCAGGATCCTTATGAACACTGAAGCTTTCTTT; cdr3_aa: CASRILMNTEAFF
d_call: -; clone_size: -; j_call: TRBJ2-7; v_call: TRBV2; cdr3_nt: TGTGCCAGCACCCCCGAGCAGGGATACAATGAGCAGTACTTC; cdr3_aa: CASTPEQGYNEQYF
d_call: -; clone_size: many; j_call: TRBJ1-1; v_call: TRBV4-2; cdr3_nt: TGTGCCAGCAGCCAAGTAGGGGGAATAAACACTGAAGCTTTCTTT; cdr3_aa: CASSQVGGINTEAFF
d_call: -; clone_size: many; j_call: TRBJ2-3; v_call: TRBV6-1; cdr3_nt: TGTGCCAGCACTCTCGCAAGCCGCACAGATACGCAGTATTTT; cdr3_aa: CASTLASRTDTQYF
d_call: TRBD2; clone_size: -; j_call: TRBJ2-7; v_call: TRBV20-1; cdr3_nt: TGCAGTGCTCGATCCAGCGGGAGCTCGGTCAACGAGCAGTACTTC; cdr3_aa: CSARSSGSSVNEQYF
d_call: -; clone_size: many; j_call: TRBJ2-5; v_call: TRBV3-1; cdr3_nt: TGTGCCAGTGGCCTGAGAGGTAGCGGCCAAGAGACCCAGTACTTC; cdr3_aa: CASGLRGSGQETQYF
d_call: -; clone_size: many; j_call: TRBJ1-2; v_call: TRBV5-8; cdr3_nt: TGTGCCAGCAGCTTGGGAGCCAGGGAGGACTTAAGCTACACCTTC; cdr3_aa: CASSLGAREDLSYTF
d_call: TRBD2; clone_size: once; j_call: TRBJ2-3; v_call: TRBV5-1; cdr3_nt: TGCGCCAGCAGCCGGGACGGACTAGCGGAGACAGATACGCAGTATTTT; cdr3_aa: CASSRDGLAETDTQYF
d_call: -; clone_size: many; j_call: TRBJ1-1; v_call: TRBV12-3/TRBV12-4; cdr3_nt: TGTGCCAGCAGTTCCCTTAGAAACACTGAAGCTTTCTTT; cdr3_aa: CASSSLRNTEAFF
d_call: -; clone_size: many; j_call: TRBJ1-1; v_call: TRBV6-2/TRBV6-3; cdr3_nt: TGTGCCAGCAGTTACGTACCCGACACTGAAGCTTTCTTT; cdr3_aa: CASSYVPDTEAFF
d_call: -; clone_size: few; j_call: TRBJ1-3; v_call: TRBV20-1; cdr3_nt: TGCAGTGCTAGAGATGGAGGGGGAGGAAACACCATATATTTT; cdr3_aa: CSARDGGGGNTIYF
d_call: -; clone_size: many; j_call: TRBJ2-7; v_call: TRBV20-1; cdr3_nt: TGCAGTGCTAGGAACCTAGGAACCTACGAGCAGTACTTC; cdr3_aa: CSARNLGTYEQYF
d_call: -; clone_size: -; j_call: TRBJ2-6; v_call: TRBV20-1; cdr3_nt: TGCAGTGCTAGACAGGGATCTGGGGCCAACGTCCTGACTTTC; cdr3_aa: CSARQGSGANVLTF
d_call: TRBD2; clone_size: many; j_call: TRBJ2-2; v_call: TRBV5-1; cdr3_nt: TGCGCCAGCAGCAACGGACTAGCGGGATTTTTGAACGGGGAGCTGTTTTTT; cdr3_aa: CASSNGLAGFLNGELFF
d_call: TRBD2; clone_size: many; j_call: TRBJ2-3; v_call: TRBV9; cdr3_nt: TGTGCCAGCAGCCCCCGGACTAGCGGGACAGATACGCAGTATTTT; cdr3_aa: CASSPRTSGTDTQYF
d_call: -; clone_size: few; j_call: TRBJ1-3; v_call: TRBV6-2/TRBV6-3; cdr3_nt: TGTGCCAGCAGTTACTCCGGGACTACCGGCTCTGGAAACACCATATATTTT; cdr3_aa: CASSYSGTTGSGNTIYF
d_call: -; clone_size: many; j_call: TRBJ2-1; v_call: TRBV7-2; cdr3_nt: TGTGCCAGCAGCTTAGTAACGTGGGGCAATGAGCAGTTCTTC; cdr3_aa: CASSLVTWGNEQFF
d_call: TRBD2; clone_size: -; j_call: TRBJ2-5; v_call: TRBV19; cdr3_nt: TGTGCCAGTAGTATTTACGGGAGGGGGGAGACCCAGTACTTC; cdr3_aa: CASSIYGRGETQYF